Sequencing of this TCR beta chain was carried out in a study of cytomegalovirus exposure and HLA in healthy donors. Primers for the PCR totalled 60 Vbeta and 13 Jbeta. Data came from immunoSEQ multiplex PCR; TCRdb stores just in-frame clones and leaves some out. Counted here are around 140,000 clones, roughly three quarters occurring once; the ten biggest clones make up roughly 1%. Per the germline V gene, CDR1 is ENHRY and CDR2 is SYGVKD. CDR3 length: 15 residues. J was trimmed by 1 base and V by 3 bases; bases with no gene match: 1. Sequencing was carried out using PBMCs. The chain carries TRBV10-3 and TRBJ1-5; 9 bases are shared with TRBD1. The source is a woman aged 60-75 years in good health and CMV-seronegative. The CDR3: CAISEQGASNQPQHF. For the CDR3, the DNA is TGTGCCATCAGTGAACAGGGGGCGAGCAATCAGCCCCAGCATTTT.